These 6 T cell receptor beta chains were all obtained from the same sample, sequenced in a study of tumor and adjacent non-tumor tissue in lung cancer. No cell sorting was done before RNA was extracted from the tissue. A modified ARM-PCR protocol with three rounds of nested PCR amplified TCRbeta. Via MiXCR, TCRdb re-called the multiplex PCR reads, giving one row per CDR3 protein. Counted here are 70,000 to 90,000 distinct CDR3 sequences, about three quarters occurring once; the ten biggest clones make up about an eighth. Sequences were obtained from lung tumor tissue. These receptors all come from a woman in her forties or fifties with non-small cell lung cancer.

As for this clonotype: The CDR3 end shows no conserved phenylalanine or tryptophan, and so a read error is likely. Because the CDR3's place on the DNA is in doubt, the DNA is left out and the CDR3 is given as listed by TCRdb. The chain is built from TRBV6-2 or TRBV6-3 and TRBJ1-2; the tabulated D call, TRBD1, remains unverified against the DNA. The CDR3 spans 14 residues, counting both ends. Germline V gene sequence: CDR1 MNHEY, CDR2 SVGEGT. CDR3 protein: CASSPGTANYGYAI.

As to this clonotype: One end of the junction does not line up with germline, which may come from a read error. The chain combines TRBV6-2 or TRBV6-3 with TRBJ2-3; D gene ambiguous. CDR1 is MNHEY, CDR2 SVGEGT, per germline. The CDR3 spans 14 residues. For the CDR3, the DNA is TGTGCCTGCAGCATAGATAGTGAAACAGATACGCAGTATTTT. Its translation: CACSIDSETDTQYF.

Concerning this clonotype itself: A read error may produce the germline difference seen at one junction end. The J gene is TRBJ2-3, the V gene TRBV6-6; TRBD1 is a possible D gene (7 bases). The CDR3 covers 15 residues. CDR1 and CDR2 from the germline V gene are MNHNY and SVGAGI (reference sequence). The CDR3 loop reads CASRQGGQYRDMQYF. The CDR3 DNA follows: TGTGCCAGCAGGCAGGGGGGACAATACAGAGATATGCAGTATTTT.

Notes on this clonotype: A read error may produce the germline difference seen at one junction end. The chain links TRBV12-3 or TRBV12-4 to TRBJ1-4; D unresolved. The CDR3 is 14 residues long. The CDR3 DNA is TGTGCCAGCAGTTTTAGGCAACAAGGTGAAAGACTGTTTTTT. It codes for CASSFRQQGERLFF.

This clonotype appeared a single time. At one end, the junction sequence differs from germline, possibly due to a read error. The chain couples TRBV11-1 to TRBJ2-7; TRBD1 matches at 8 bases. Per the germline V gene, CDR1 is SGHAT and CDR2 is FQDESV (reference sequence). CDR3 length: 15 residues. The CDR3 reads CTSSLTGEASYEQYF. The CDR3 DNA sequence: TGTACCAGCAGCCTGACAGGGGAGGCCTCCTACGAGCAGTACTTC.

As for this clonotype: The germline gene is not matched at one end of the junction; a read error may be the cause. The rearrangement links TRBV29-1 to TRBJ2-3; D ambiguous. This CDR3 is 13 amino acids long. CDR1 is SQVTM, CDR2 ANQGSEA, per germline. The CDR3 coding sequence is TGCAGCGTTAAGCATGGTAGCACAGATACACAGTATTTT. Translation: CSVKHGSTDTQYF.